The next 22 T cell receptor beta chains were all read from a single sample in a study of cytomegalovirus exposure and HLA in healthy donors. It was with 60 Vbeta and 13 Jbeta primers that the PCR ran. Profiled with immunoSEQ multiplex PCR; TCRdb holds only in-frame clones, not every one. The repertoire holds 200,000 to 250,000 clones, with 80% to 90% as singletons. What was sequenced was PBMCs. All receptors derive from a man aged 25-45 years in good health and CMV-seronegative.

This chain joins TRBV21-1 and TRBJ1-5. TRBV21-1 is tagged as a pseudogene. The CDR3 consists of 16 residues. CDR3 loop: CASSKGGGWGNQPQHF. CDR3 in DNA: TGTGCCAGCAGCAAGGGGGGGGGATGGGGAAATCAGCCCCAGCATTTT.

The J gene is TRBJ2-7, the V gene TRBV18; a weak D match, TRBD1 (6 bases). Germline-derived CDR1 and CDR2 are KGHSH and LQKENI. With 3 bases removed from V and 0 bases from J, the gap between germline ends came to 9 bases. This CDR3 has 14 residues. The CDR3 loop is CASSPGTSSYEQYF. The CDR3 nucleotides are TGTGCCAGCTCACCGGGGACAAGCTCCTACGAGCAGTACTTC. Full variable domain (rest looked up from reference TRBV18 and TRBJ2-7): NAGVMQNPRHLVRRRGQEARLRCSPMKGHSHVYWYRQLPEEGLKFMVYLQKENIIDESGMPKERFSAEFPKEGPSILRIQQVVRGDSAAYFCASSPGTSSYEQYFGPGTRLTVT.

V and J are TRBV7-8 and TRBJ2-7, with 12 bases matching TRBD2. The CDR3 has 14 residues. The V gene end was trimmed by 3 bases and the J gene end by 6 bases; junction bases not matched to a gene: 3. Germline assignment: CDR1 SGHVS and CDR2 FQNEAQ. The CDR3 DNA reads TGTGCCAGCAGCTTTAGACTAGCGGGGGTCGAGCAGTACTTC. Its protein is CASSFRLAGVEQYF.

This clone was counted once. This chain uses TRBV28 with TRBJ2-1; perhaps TRBD2 as D (5 bases). Trimming left V 3 bases short and J 0 bases short, with 9 bases between. CDR3 length: 15 residues. The V gene's germline CDR1 is MDHEN and CDR2 SYDVKM. CDR3 residues: CASSFIGGSYNEQFF. The CDR3 DNA reads TGTGCCAGCAGTTTCATAGGAGGCTCCTACAATGAGCAGTTCTTC. Drawing the rest from reference TRBV28 and TRBJ2-1, the complete variable domain is DVKVTQSSRYLVKRTGEKVFLECVQDMDHENMFWYRQDPGLGLRLIYFSYDVKMKEKGDIPEGYSVSREKKERFSLILESASTNQTSMYLCASSFIGGSYNEQFFGPGTRLTVL.

The chain employs TRBV5-1 and TRBJ1-3; 7 nucleotides agree with TRBD1. The CDR3 has 14 residues. V lost 0 bases to trimming and J lost 3 bases; unmatched junction nucleotides: 0. From germline, CDR1 is SGHRS and CDR2 YFSETQ. CDR3: CASSLGTGGNTIYF. For the CDR3, the DNA is TGCGCCAGCAGCTTGGGGACAGGTGGAAACACCATATATTTT.

The V and J genes are TRBV7-8 and TRBJ2-5, with D hard to call. CDR3 length: 14 residues. Germline CDR1 and CDR2: SGHVS and FQNEAQ. Trimming removed 5 bases at V and 5 bases at J, with 15 bases between. The CDR3 region is CASSPAGGTETQYF. The CDR3 DNA sequence: TGTGCCAGCAGCCCGGCAGGTGGTACGGAGACCCAGTACTTC.

The V and J genes are TRBV27 and TRBJ2-7; 7 bases map to TRBD2. The CDR3 extends over 15 amino acids. Trimming removed 7 bases from V and 1 base from J; junction bases left unmatched: 10. The germline CDR1 and CDR2 sequences are MNHEY and SMNVEV (reference sequence). The CDR3 spells CASNRVGGGSYEQYF. The CDR3 DNA reads TGTGCCAGCAACCGCGTGGGGGGAGGGTCCTACGAGCAGTACTTC.

This clone was seen a single time. The chain uses TRBV20-1 and TRBJ1-1; D gene unclear. The CDR3 extends over 11 amino acids. Trimming cost V 4 bases and J 11 bases, with 14 bases left between them. The germline CDR1 and CDR2 sequences are DFQATT and SNEGSKA (reference sequence). For the CDR3, the DNA is TGCAGTGCTATCAGAGGGTGTAGCGCTTTCTTT. This gives the protein CSAIRGCSAFF.

V gene TRBV5-1 combines with J gene TRBJ2-7; the match to TRBD2 covers 13 bases. This CDR3 comprises 16 residues. The germline V gene has CDR1 SGHRS and CDR2 YFSETQ. Trimming took 4 bases from V and 2 from J; bases not matched to a gene: 6. The CDR3 DNA reads TGCGCCAGCAGCCCCCCAACTAGCGGGGGGGCCTACGAGCAGTACTTC. This codes for CASSPPTSGGAYEQYF. The full variable domain, completed using reference TRBV5-1 and TRBJ2-7, is KAGVTQTPRYLIKTRGQQVTLSCSPISGHRSVSWYQQTPGQGLQFLFEYFSETQRNKGNFPGRFSGRQFSNSRSEMNVSTLELGDSALYLCASSPPTSGGAYEQYFGPGTRLTVT.

This chain connects TRBV25-1 to TRBJ2-5; a possible D gene is TRBD1 (5 bases). CDR1 MGHDK and CDR2 SYGVNS come from the germline V gene. The CDR3 is made up of 12 amino acids. V was trimmed by 5 bases and J by 6 bases, leaving 10 bases between them. The CDR3 loop is CASSFDSKTQYF. The CDR3 DNA reads as TGTGCCAGCAGTTTTGACAGCAAGACCCAGTACTTC.

V is TRBV7-2 and J is TRBJ1-2; 11 nucleotides match TRBD1. CDR1 is SGHTA, CDR2 FQGNSA, per germline. There are 15 residues in the CDR3. Trimming took 5 bases from V and 5 from J; bases not matched to a gene: 7. CDR3 DNA sequence: TGTGCCAGCAGCGTAGGGGACAGGGGGTCTTATGGCTACACCTTC. This translates into CASSVGDRGSYGYTF.

In DNA, the CDR3 is TGTGCCAGCAGCAGCCCTATTCCAACTAATGAAAAACTGTTTTTT. The encoded protein is CASSSPIPTNEKLFF. This chain links TRBV21-1 with TRBJ1-4. TRBV21-1 is reported as a pseudogene. The CDR3 is 15 residues long.

The J gene is TRBJ1-2, the V gene TRBV10-3; D not resolved. With 2 bases removed from V and 1 base from J, the gap between germline ends came to 8 bases. The length of the CDR3 is 14 residues. Germline V gives CDR1 ENHRY, CDR2 SYGVKD. CDR3 sequence: CAISENGVNYGYTF. The CDR3 region has the DNA TGTGCCATCAGTGAGAACGGGGTTAACTATGGCTACACCTTC.

J is TRBJ2-3 and V is TRBV10-2; D may be TRBD2 (6 bases). V dropped 6 bases and J dropped 0 bases, with 13 bases sitting between them. The CDR3 consists of 15 residues. CDR1 is WSHSY, CDR2 SAAADI, per germline. This CDR3 reads CASSLAAASTDTQYF. The CDR3 nucleotides read TGCGCCAGCAGCTTAGCGGCGGCAAGCACAGATACGCAGTATTTT.

This chain connects TRBV13 to TRBJ2-5; 14 nucleotides match TRBD2. The CDR3 runs to 15 residues. Germline V CDR1 and CDR2: PRHDT, FYEKMQ (reference sequence). The V segment lost 4 bases and the J segment 3 bases; nucleotides outside the gene matches: 1. CDR3 sequence reads: CASSSGLAGEETQYF. CDR3 DNA sequence: TGTGCCAGCAGCTCGGGACTAGCGGGGGAAGAGACCCAGTACTTC.

The gene calls are TRBV2 and TRBJ2-3; 13 positions match TRBD2. V lost 6 bases to trimming and J lost 0 bases; unmatched junction nucleotides: 0. This CDR3 has 15 residues. Germline V gene sequence: CDR1 SNHLY, CDR2 FYNNEI. The CDR3 region is CASRLAGGSTDTQYF. The CDR3 DNA follows: TGTGCCAGCAGACTAGCGGGGGGGAGCACAGATACGCAGTATTTT. Using reference TRBV2 and TRBJ2-3 for the parts outside the CDR3, the full variable domain is EPEVTQTPSHQVTQMGQEVILRCVPISNHLYFYWYRQILGQKVEFLVSFYNNEISEKSEIFDDQFSVERPDGSNFTLKIRSTKLEDSAMYFCASRLAGGSTDTQYFGPGTRLTVL.

For this clone: One junction end disagrees with the germline gene, perhaps due to a read error. CDR3 DNA sequence: TGTGCCAGCAGGATAGCGGGGGGGCCGGGGGGGGCCAGCGTCCTGACTTTC. Translating gives CASRIAGGPGGASVLTF. This chain uses TRBV27 with TRBJ2-6, with 11 bases matching TRBD2. Germline V gene lookup returns CDR1 MNHEY and CDR2 SMNVEV (reference sequence). The CDR3 totals 17 residues. Combining the CDR3 with reference TRBV27 and TRBJ2-6 gives the whole variable domain EAQVTQNPRYLITVTGKKLTVTCSQNMNHEYMSWYRQDPGLGLRQIYYSMNVEVTDKGDVPEGYKVSRKEKRNFPLILESPSPNQTSLYFCASRIAGGPGGASVLTFGAGSRLTVL.

The chain couples TRBV7-9 to TRBJ2-7; possibly TRBD1 for D (5 bases). Germline assignment: CDR1 SEHNR and CDR2 FQNEAQ (reference sequence). The CDR3 length is 14 residues. Trimming cost V 1 base and J 4 bases, with 11 bases left between them. CDR3: CASSLDLTGYEQYF. CDR3 nucleotides: TGTGCCAGCAGCTTAGATCTAACAGGTTACGAGCAGTACTTC.

This clone was picked up a small number of times. The rearrangement uses TRBV6-1 and TRBJ2-6, with D hard to call. This CDR3 has 15 amino acids. In germline, CDR1 is MNHNS, CDR2 SASEGT. Trimming took 5 bases from V and 2 from J, leaving 10 bases between them. For the CDR3, the DNA is TGTGCCAGCAGTTCCCCAGGTGCTGGGGCCAACGTCCTGACTTTC. It is translated as CASSSPGAGANVLTF.

This clone was observed a single time. The V call is TRBV19, the J call TRBJ1-1, with no clear D. CDR1 and CDR2 (germline): LNHDA, SQIVND (reference sequence). The CDR3 covers 17 residues. The V gene lost 1 base and the J gene lost 0 bases, with 15 bases spanning the gap. The CDR3 sequence: CASSIATGRRMNTEAFF. The CDR3 region has the DNA TGTGCCAGTAGTATAGCTACGGGTCGGCGGATGAACACTGAAGCTTTCTTT.

The chain carries TRBV6-1 and TRBJ1-1; D unresolved. CDR1 and CDR2 (germline): MNHNS, SASEGT. The CDR3 runs 9 residues. The V and J ends lost 6 bases and 10 bases respectively, with 6 bases between them. This CDR3 reads CASSGRAFF. CDR3 nucleotide sequence: TGTGCCAGCAGCGGTCGAGCTTTCTTT.

The J gene is TRBJ2-7, the V gene TRBV7-2, with unresolved D. This CDR3 comprises 16 residues. V lost 5 bases, J lost 4 bases, and 21 bases lay in between. Per the germline V gene, CDR1 is SGHTA and CDR2 is FQGNSA. CDR3 bases: TGTGCCAGCAGCGGTAGCCCCGGGTCCACACAATACGAGCAGTACTTC. Translated: CASSGSPGSTQYEQYF. Full variable domain (missing parts from reference TRBV7-2 and TRBJ2-7): GAGVSQSPSNKVTEKGKDVELRCDPISGHTALYWYRQSLGQGLEFLIYFQGNSAPDKSGLPSDRFSAERTGGSVSTLTIQRTQQEDSAVYLCASSGSPGSTQYEQYFGPGTRLTVT.